The 12 T cell receptor beta chains presented below share a single source sample, sequenced in a study of regulatory T cells in long-lasting Graves disease. Stated time point: persistent/refractory GD, antithyroid drugs over 5 years with positive TRAb. PBMC-derived RNA was used for the TCR library. Arm-PCR of CDR3 regions and iRepertoire HTBI primers were used to build TCR beta libraries. TCRdb passed the multiplex PCR reads through MiXCR, listing each CDR3 protein once. The sample includes more than 650,000 distinct CDR3 sequences, 25% to 35% of them seen just once. The input for sequencing was peripheral blood mononuclear cells (PBMCs), taken when the disease was refractory, from a patient treated with antithyroid drugs. These receptors all come from a female donor with Graves disease.

Only a few counts were recorded for this clonotype. V gene TRBV11-2 combines with J gene TRBJ2-7, with 9 bases aligning to TRBD2. V shed 3 bases and J 6 bases; nucleotides not matched to a gene: 6. Germline V gene lookup returns CDR1 SGHAT and CDR2 FQNNGV. The CDR3 sequence is 14 residues long. The CDR3 nucleotides are TGTGCCAGCAGCTTTAGCGGGAGAGATAGCGAGCAGTACTTC. This gives the protein CASSFSGRDSEQYF.

The chain carries TRBV19 and TRBJ2-5; a possible D gene is TRBD1 (5 bases). CDR3 length: 17 residues. Per germline, CDR1 LNHDA and CDR2 SQIVND (reference sequence). The V end was cut by 1 base, the J end by 2 bases, with 17 bases between. This CDR3 is CASSIGRSDSRQETQYF. The DNA of the CDR3 is TGTGCCAGTAGTATAGGTCGCTCCGACAGCCGACAAGAGACCCAGTACTTC. Full variable domain (remainder filled in from reference TRBV19 and TRBJ2-5): DGGITQSPKYLFRKEGQNVTLSCEQNLNHDAMYWYRQDPGQGLRLIYYSQIVNDFQKGDIAEGYSVSREKKESFPLTVTSAQKNPTAFYLCASSIGRSDSRQETQYFGPGTRLLVL.

The table lists this clonotype with many counts. This rearrangement joins TRBV12-3 or TRBV12-4 to TRBJ2-7; no clear D gene. This CDR3 is 15 amino acids long. Trimming took off 3 bases at V and 0 bases at J, with 12 bases between the two ends. The CDR3 region is CASSFRATLSYEQYF. CDR3 coding DNA: TGTGCCAGCAGTTTCCGGGCCACCCTCTCCTACGAGCAGTACTTC.

The chain employs TRBV10-3 and TRBJ1-2; 7 bases are a match to TRBD1. This CDR3 contains 17 residues. The germline V gene encodes CDR1 ENHRY and CDR2 SYGVKD. Trimming took 6 bases from V and 0 from J; bases not matched to a gene: 13. The CDR3 DNA reads TGTGCCATCAGGGACTACAGGGGCGAGAATCCTAACTATGGCTACACCTTC. Translated: CAIRDYRGENPNYGYTF.

About this clonotype itself: This may be a read error, as it is one base from a much larger clone. The rearrangement uses TRBV6-5 and TRBJ1-1; perhaps TRBD1 as D (6 bases). The germline V gene encodes CDR1 MNHEY and CDR2 SVGAGI. V was clipped by 2 bases and J by 6 bases, with 10 bases between them. The CDR3 contains 13 residues. The CDR3 sequence is CASSYTRGPEAFF. CDR3 in DNA: TGTGCCAGCAGTTACACCAGGGGACCTGAAGCTTTCTTT.

The chain links TRBV10-1 to TRBJ2-7; D could derive from TRBD1 or TRBD2 (6 bases each). The CDR3 spans 15 residues. V dropped 6 bases and J dropped 7 bases, with 22 bases sitting between them. CDR1 and CDR2 (germline): WNHNN, SYGVQD (reference sequence). CDR3 in DNA: TGCGCCAGCAGCGCGGGCGGGACAACAACGGGGGAGCAGTACTTC. It codes for CASSAGGTTTGEQYF.

This clonotype was detected only a few times. The chain links TRBV29-1 to TRBJ1-2; D not resolved. CDR3 length: 13 amino acids. Germline loops: CDR1 SQVTM, CDR2 ANQGSEA. Deletions cut 1 base from V and 1 base from J, with 7 bases between. DNA of the CDR3: TGCAGCGTTGAAGCGGCAGATAACTATGGCTACACCTTC. It codes for CSVEAADNYGYTF.

This clonotype has only a few counts. The J gene is TRBJ1-2, the V gene TRBV15; 10 bases are a match to TRBD1. Germline V lookup: CDR1 LNHNV, CDR2 YYDKDF (reference sequence). V trimming: 1 base; J trimming: 12 bases; junction bases outside the gene matches: 17. This CDR3 contains 17 residues. The CDR3 DNA is TGTGCCACCAGCAGAGGATCACCACCGGACAGGGGGTTATTCAACACCTTC. It codes for CATSRGSPPDRGLFNTF.

This clonotype was recorded at least ten times. This chain links TRBV20-1 with TRBJ2-1; 8 bases agree with TRBD2. The CDR3 runs 16 residues. V dropped 6 bases and J dropped 0; count of bases not matched to a gene: 10. Germline V gene sequence: CDR1 DFQATT, CDR2 SNEGSKA (reference sequence). For the CDR3, the DNA is TGCAGTGCCGCCGGGAGGGACGGATACTCCTACAATGAGCAGTTCTTC. Translation: CSAAGRDGYSYNEQFF.

CDR3 sequence: CAISDAGRRGTNTEAFF. The DNA for the CDR3 is TGTGCCATCAGTGACGCAGGAAGGCGGGGAACGAACACTGAAGCTTTCTTT. The chain employs TRBV10-3 and TRBJ1-1; D call uncertain. Germline V lookup: CDR1 ENHRY, CDR2 SYGVKD. The CDR3 consists of 17 residues. Trimming cost V 3 bases and J 1 base, with 18 bases left between them.

This clonotype came up a few times. The chain couples TRBV6-1 to TRBJ2-5, with TRBD2 identical over 10 bases. Germline trimming cut 7 bases from V and 6 bases from J; bases unmatched to any gene: 14. The CDR3 runs 16 residues. The germline V gene encodes CDR1 MNHNS and CDR2 SASEGT. The CDR3 DNA sequence: TGTGCCAGCACCATAACTAGCGGGACGACCCTCCAGACCCAGTACTTC. This sequence encodes CASTITSGTTLQTQYF.

The CDR3 DNA follows: TGTGCCAGCTCACCACCGGAGGGAAGGGTCAATCAGCCCCAGCATTTT. It translates to CASSPPEGRVNQPQHF. The rearrangement uses TRBV18 and TRBJ1-5; the D is unclear. CDR3 size: 16 residues. The germline V and J ends were trimmed by 0 bases and 3 bases, with 12 bases remaining between them. CDR1 and CDR2 from the germline V gene are KGHSH and LQKENI.